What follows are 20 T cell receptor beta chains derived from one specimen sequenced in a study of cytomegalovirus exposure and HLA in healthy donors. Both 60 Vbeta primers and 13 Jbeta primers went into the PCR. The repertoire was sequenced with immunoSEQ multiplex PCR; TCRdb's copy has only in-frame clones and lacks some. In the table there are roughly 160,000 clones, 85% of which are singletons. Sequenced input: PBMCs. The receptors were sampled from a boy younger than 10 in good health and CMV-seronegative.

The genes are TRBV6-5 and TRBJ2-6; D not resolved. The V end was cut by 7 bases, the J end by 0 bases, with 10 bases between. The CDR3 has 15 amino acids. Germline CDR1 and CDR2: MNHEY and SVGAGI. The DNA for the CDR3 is TGTGCCAGCAAAAACACCCACTCTGGGGCCAACGTCCTGACTTTC. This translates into CASKNTHSGANVLTF.

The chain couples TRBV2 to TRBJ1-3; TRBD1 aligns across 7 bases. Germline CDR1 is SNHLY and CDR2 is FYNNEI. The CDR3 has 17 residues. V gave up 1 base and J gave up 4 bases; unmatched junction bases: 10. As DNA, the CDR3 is TGTGCCAGCAGTGAAGGACAGGGTATAGGTCCAGGAAACACCATATATTTT. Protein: CASSEGQGIGPGNTIYF.

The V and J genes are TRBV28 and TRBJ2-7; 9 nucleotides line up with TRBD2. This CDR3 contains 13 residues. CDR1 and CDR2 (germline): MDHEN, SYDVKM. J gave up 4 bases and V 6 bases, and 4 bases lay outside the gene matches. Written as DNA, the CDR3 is TGTGCCAGCAGAGCTAGCGGGGAATACGAGCAGTACGTC. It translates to CASRASGEYEQYV.

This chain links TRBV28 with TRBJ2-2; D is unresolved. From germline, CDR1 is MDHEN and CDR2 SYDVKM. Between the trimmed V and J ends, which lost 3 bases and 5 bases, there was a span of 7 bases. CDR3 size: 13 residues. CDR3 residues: CASSFRRTGELFF. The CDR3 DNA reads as TGTGCCAGCAGTTTCCGTCGGACCGGGGAGCTGTTTTTT.

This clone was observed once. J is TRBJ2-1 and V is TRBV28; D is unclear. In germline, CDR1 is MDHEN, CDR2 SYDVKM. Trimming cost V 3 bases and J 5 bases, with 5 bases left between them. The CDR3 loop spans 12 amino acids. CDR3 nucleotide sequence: TGTGCCAGCAGTTTTGAGGACAATGAGCAGTTCTTC. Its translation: CASSFEDNEQFF.

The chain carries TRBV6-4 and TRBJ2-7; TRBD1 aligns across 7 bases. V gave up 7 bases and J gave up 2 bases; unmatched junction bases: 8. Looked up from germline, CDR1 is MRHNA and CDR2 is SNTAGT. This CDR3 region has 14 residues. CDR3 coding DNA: TGTGCCAGCATTTCGGGACAGCCGACCTACGAGCAGTACGTC. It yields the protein CASISGQPTYEQYV.

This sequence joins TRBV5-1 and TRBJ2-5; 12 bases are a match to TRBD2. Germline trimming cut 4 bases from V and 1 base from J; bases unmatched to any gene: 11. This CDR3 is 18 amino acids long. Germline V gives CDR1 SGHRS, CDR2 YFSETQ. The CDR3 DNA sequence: TGCGCCAGCAGCCCTCGACTAGCGGGGGTGCGAAGCCAAGAGACCCAGTACTTC. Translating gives CASSPRLAGVRSQETQYF. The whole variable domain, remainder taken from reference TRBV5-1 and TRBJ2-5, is KAGVTQTPRYLIKTRGQQVTLSCSPISGHRSVSWYQQTPGQGLQFLFEYFSETQRNKGNFPGRFSGRQFSNSRSEMNVSTLELGDSALYLCASSPRLAGVRSQETQYFGPGTRLLVL.

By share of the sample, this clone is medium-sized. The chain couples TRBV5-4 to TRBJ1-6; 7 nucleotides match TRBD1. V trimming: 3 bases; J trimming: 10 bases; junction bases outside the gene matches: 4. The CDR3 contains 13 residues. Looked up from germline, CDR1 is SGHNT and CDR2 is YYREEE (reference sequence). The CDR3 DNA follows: TGTGCCAGCAGCTCGCCAGGGGGATCACCCCTCCACTTT. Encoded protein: CASSSPGGSPLHF.

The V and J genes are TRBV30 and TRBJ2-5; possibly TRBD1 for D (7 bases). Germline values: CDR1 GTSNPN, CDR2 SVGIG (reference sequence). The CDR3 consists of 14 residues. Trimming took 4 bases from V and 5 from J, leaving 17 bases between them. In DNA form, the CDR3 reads TGTGCCTGGACACCCGGAGGGGGCTCTGAGACCCAGTACTTC. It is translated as CAWTPGGGSETQYF.

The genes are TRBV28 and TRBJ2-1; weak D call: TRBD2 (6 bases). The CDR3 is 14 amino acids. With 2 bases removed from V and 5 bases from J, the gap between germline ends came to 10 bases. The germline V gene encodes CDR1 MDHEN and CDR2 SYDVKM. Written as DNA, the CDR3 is TGTGCCAGCAGTTTACGGTGGGAGGACAATGAGCAGTTCTTC. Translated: CASSLRWEDNEQFF.

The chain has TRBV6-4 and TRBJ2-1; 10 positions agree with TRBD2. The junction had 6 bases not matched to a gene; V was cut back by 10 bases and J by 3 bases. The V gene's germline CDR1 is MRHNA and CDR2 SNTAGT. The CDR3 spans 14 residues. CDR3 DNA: TGTGCCACCCGGACTAGCGGTATCTACAATGAGCAGTTCTTC. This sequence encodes CATRTSGIYNEQFF.

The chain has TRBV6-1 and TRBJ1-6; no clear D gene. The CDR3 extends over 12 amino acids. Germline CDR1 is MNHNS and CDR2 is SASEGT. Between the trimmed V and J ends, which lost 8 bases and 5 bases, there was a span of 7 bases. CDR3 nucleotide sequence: TGTGCCAGCCGACTGGATAATTCACCCCTCCACTTT. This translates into CASRLDNSPLHF.

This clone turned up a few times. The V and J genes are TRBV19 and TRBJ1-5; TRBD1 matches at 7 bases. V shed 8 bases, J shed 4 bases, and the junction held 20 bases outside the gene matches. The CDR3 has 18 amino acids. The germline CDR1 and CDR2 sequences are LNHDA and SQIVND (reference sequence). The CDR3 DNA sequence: TGTGCCAGTTGGGACAGCATGGGGACCTTGACCTATAATCAGCCCCAGCATTTT. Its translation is CASWDSMGTLTYNQPQHF.

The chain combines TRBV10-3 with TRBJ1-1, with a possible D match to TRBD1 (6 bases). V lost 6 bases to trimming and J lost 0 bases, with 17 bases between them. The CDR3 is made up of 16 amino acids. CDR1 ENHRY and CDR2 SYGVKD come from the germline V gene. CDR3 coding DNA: TGTGCCATCAGGGACAGCCTCACTAGGTTGAACACTGAAGCTTTCTTT. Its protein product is CAIRDSLTRLNTEAFF.

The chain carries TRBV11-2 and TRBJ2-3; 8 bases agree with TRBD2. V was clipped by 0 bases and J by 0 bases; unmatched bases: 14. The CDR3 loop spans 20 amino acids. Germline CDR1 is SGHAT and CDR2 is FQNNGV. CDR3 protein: CASSLDYLAGHLTSTDTQYF. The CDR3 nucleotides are TGTGCCAGCAGCTTAGATTACCTAGCGGGCCATCTAACAAGCACAGATACGCAGTATTTT.

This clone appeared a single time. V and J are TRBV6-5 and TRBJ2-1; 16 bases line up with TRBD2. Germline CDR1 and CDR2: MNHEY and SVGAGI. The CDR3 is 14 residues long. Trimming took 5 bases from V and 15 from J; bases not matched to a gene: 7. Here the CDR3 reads CASSGGTSGRELFF. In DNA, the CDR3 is TGTGCCAGCAGTGGCGGGACTAGCGGGAGGGAGTTGTTCTTC.

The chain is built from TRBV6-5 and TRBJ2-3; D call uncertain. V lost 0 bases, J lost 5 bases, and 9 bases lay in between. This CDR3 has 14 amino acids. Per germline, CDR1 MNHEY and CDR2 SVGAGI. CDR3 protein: CASSYSEVGDTQYF. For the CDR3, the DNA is TGTGCCAGCAGTTACTCCGAGGTGGGAGATACGCAGTATTTT.

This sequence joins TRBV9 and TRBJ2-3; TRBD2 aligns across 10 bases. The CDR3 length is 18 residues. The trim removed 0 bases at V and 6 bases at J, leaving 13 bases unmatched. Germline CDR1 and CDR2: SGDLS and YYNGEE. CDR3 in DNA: TGTGCCAGCAGCGTAGGGTTCCGGACTAGCGGTCGCCGGGATACGCAGTATTTT. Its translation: CASSVGFRTSGRRDTQYF.

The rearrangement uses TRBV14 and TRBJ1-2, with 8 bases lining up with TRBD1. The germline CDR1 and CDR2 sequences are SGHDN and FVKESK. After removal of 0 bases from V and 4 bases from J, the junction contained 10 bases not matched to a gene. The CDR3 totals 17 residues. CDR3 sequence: CASSQDSVTGVGYGYTF. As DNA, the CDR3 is TGTGCCAGCAGCCAAGATTCCGTGACAGGGGTGGGCTATGGCTACACCTTC.

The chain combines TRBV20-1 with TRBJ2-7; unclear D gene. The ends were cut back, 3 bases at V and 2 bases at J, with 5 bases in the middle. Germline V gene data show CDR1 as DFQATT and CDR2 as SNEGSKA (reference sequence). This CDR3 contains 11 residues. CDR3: CSASLPYEQYF. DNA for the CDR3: TGCAGTGCTAGCCTACCCTACGAGCAGTACTTC.